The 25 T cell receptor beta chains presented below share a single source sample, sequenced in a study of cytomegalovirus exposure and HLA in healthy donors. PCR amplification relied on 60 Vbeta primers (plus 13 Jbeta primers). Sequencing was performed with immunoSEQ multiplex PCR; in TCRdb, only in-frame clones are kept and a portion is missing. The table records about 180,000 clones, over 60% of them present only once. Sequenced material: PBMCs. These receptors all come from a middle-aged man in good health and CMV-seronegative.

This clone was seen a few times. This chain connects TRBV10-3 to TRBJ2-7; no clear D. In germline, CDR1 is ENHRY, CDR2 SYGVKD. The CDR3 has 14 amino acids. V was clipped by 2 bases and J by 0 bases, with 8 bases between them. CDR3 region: CAISESAASYEQYF. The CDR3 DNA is TGTGCCATCAGTGAGAGCGCGGCCTCCTACGAGCAGTACTTC.

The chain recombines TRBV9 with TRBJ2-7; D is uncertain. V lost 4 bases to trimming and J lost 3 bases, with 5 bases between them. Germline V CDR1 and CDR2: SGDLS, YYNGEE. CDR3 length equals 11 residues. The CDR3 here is CASSSSYEQYF. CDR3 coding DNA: TGTGCCAGCAGCTCCAGCTACGAGCAGTACTTC.

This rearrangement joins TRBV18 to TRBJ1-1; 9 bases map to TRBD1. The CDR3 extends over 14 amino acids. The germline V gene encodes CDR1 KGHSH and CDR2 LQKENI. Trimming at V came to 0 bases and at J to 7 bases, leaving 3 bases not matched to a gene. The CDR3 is CASSPPGTGYEAFF. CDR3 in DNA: TGTGCCAGCTCACCACCGGGGACAGGGTATGAAGCTTTCTTT.

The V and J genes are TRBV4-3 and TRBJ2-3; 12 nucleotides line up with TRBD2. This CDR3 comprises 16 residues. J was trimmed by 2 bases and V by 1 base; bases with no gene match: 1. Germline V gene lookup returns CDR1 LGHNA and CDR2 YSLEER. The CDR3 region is CASSQGTSGTTDTQYF. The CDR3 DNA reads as TGCGCCAGCAGCCAAGGGACTAGCGGGACCACAGATACGCAGTATTTT.

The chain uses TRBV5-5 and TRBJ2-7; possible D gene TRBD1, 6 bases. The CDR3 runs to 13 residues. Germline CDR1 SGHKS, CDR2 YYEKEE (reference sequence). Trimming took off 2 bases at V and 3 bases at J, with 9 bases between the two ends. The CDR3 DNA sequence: TGTGCCAGCAGCTTACTGGACAGCTACGAGCAGTACTTC. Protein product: CASSLLDSYEQYF.

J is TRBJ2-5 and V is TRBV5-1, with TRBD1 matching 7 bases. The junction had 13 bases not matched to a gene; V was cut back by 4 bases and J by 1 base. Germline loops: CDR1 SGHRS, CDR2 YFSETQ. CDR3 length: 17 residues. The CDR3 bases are TGCGCCAGCAGCCAATTACCTAACAGGGGATCCCAAGAGACCCAGTACTTC. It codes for CASSQLPNRGSQETQYF. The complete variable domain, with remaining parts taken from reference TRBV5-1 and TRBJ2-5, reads KAGVTQTPRYLIKTRGQQVTLSCSPISGHRSVSWYQQTPGQGLQFLFEYFSETQRNKGNFPGRFSGRQFSNSRSEMNVSTLELGDSALYLCASSQLPNRGSQETQYFGPGTRLLVL.

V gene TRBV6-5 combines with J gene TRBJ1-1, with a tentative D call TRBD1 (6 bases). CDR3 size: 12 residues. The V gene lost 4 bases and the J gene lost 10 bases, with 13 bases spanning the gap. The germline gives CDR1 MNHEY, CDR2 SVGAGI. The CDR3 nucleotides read TGTGCCAGCAGTTCCGCGGACAGCCGAGCTTTCTTT. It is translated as CASSSADSRAFF.

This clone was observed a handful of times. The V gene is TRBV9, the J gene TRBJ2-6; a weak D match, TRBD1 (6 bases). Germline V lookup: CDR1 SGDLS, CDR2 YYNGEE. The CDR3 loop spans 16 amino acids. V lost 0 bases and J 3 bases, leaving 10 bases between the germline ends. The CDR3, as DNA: TGTGCCAGCAGCGTAGACAGGGTTCGTGGGGCCAACGTCCTGACTTTC. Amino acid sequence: CASSVDRVRGANVLTF.

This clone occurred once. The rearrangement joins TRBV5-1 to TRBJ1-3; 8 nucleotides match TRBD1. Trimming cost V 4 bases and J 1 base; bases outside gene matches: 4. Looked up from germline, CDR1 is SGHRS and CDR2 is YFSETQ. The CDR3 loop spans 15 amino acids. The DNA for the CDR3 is TGCGCCAGCAGCCGTGACAGGGGTTCTGGAAACACCATATATTTT. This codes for CASSRDRGSGNTIYF.

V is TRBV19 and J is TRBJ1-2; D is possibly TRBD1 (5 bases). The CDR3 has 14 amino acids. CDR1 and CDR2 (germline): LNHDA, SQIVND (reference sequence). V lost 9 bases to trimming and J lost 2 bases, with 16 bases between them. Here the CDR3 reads CASKGEVANYGYTF. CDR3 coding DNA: TGTGCCAGCAAAGGGGAGGTAGCCAACTATGGCTACACCTTC.

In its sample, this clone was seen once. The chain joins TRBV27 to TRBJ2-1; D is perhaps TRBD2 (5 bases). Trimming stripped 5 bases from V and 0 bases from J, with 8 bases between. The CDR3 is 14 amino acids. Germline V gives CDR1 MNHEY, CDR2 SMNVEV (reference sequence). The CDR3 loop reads CASSRGSSYNEQFF. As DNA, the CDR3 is TGTGCCAGCAGTCGTGGGAGCTCCTACAATGAGCAGTTCTTC.

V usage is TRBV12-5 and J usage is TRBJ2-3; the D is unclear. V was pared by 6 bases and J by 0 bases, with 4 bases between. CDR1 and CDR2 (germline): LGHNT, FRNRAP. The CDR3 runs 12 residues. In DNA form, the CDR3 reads TGTGCTAGTGGAGCAAGCACAGATACGCAGTATTTT. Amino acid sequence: CASGASTDTQYF.

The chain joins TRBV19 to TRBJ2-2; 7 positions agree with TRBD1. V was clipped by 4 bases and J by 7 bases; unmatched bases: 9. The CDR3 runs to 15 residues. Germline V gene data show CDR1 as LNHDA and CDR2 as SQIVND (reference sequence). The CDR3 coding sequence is TGTGCCAGTAGTACAATTGACAGGGTCGTCGGGGAGCTGTTTTTT. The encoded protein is CASSTIDRVVGELFF.

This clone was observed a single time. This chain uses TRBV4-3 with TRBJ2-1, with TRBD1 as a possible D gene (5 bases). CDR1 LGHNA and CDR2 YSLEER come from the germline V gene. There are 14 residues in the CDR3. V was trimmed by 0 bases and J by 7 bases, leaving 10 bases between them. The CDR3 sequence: CASSQDLNRNEQFF. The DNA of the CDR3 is TGCGCCAGCAGCCAAGATCTTAACAGGAATGAGCAGTTCTTC.

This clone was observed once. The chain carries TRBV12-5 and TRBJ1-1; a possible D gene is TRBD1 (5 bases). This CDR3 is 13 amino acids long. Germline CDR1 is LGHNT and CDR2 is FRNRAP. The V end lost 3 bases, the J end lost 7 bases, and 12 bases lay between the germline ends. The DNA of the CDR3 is TGTGCTAGTGGTTTAGGCAGGGCAGTTGAAGCTTTCTTT. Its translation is CASGLGRAVEAFF.

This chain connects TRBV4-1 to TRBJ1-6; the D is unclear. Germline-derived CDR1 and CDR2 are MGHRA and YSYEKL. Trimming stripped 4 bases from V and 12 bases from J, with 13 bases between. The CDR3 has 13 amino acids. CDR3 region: CASSLGPAEPLHF. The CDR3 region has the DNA TGCGCCAGCAGCCTCGGTCCCGCGGAACCCCTCCACTTT.

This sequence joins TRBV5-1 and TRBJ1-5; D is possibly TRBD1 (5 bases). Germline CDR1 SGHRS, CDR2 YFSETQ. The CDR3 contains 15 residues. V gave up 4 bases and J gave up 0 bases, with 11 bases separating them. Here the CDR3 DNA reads TGCGCCAGCAGCCCGGGGACTTATAGCAATCAGCCCCAGCATTTT. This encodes CASSPGTYSNQPQHF.

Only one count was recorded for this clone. CDR3 region: CASSLDAGGDYGYTF. The CDR3 bases are TGTGCCAGCAGCTTAGATGCAGGGGGCGACTATGGCTACACCTTC. The genes are TRBV7-2 and TRBJ1-2; the match to TRBD1 covers 8 bases. The length of the CDR3 is 15 residues. Trimming at V came to 1 base and at J to 3 bases, leaving 4 bases not matched to a gene. Germline lookup yields CDR1 SGHTA and CDR2 FQGNSA. Full variable domain (missing parts from reference TRBV7-2 and TRBJ1-2): GAGVSQSPSNKVTEKGKDVELRCDPISGHTALYWYRQSLGQGLEFLIYFQGNSAPDKSGLPSDRFSAERTGGSVSTLTIQRTQQEDSAVYLCASSLDAGGDYGYTFGSGTRLTVV.

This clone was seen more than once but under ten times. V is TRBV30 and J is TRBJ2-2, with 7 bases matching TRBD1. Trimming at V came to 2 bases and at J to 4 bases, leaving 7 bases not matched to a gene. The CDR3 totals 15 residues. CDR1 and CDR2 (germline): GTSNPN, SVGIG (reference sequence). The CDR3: CAWSTGELSTGELFF. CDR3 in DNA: TGTGCCTGGAGTACAGGGGAGCTATCCACCGGGGAGCTGTTTTTT.

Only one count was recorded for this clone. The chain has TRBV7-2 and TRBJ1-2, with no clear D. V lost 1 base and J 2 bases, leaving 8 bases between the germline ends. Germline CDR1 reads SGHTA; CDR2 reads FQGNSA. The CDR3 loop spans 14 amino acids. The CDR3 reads CASSLGGQNYGYTF. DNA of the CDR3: TGTGCCAGCAGCTTAGGAGGGCAAAACTATGGCTACACCTTC.

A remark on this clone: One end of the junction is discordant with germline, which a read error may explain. The CDR3 sequence is CASSSQGDEKLVF. DNA of the CDR3: TGTGCCAGCAGCTCACAGGGAGATGAAAAACTGGTTTTT. The rearrangement uses TRBV5-4 and TRBJ1-4; TRBD1 might be the D (6 bases). The germline CDR1 and CDR2 sequences are SGHNT and YYREEE (reference sequence). CDR3 length equals 13 residues.

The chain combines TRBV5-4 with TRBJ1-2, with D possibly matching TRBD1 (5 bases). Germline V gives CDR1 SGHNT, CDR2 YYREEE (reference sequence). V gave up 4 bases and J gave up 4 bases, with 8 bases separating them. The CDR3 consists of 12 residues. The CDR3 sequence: CASSPDSYGYTF. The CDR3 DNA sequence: TGTGCCAGCAGCCCAGACAGCTATGGCTACACCTTC.

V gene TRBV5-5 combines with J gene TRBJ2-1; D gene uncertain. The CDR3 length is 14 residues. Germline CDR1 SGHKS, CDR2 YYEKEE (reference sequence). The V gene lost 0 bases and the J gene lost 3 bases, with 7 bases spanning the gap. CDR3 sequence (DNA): TGTGCCAGCAGCTTGGAGCCAGGCTACAATGAGCAGTTCTTC. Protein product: CASSLEPGYNEQFF.

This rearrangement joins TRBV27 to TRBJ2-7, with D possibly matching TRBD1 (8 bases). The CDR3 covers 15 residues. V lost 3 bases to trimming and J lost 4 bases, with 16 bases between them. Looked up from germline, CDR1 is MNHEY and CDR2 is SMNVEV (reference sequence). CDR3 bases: TGTGCCAGCAGTTTCATTAACAGGGGGGGTTACGAGCAGTACTTC. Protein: CASSFINRGGYEQYF.

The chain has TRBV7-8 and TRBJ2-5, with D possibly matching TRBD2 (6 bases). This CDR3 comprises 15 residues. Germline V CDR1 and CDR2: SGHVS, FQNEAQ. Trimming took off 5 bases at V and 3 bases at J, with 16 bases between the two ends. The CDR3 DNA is TGTGCCAGCAGCCCCCTGGGACTCCCCAAAGAGACCCAGTACTTC. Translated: CASSPLGLPKETQYF.